This T cell receptor (beta chain) was obtained from a study of neurological immune-mediated disorders. This clonotype was observed many times. V lost 4 bases and J lost 4, with 13 bases in between. The CDR3 loop spans 14 amino acids. The germline V gene has CDR1 SGHRS and CDR2 YFSETQ. TCRdb ran MiXCR on the 5' RACE reads and lists one entry per CDR3 protein. The sample carries tens of thousands of distinct CDR3 sequences, roughly 15% recorded once. The chain is built from TRBV5-1 and TRBJ2-3, with D possibly matching TRBD2 (7 bases). Sequences were obtained from PBMCs. The sequence was collected from a woman aged 50 to 60 in good health. The CDR3 protein is CASSVGGPADTQYF. CDR3 nucleotide sequence: TGCGCCAGCAGCGTCGGGGGGCCGGCAGATACGCAGTATTTT. Full variable domain (remainder filled in from reference TRBV5-1 and TRBJ2-3): KAGVTQTPRYLIKTRGQQVTLSCSPISGHRSVSWYQQTPGQGLQFLFEYFSETQRNKGNFPGRFSGRQFSNSRSEMNVSTLELGDSALYLCASSVGGPADTQYFGPGTRLTVL.